This TCR beta chain was captured by sequencing in a study of graft-versus-host responses after intestinal transplantation. Broader study findings: Within allografts, high graft-versus-host to host-versus-graft clonal ratios were seen among patients with graft-donor T cell macrochimerism.

CDR3 length equals 15 residues. Germline values: CDR1 KGHSH, CDR2 LQKENI. Between the trimmed V and J ends, which lost 1 base and 7 bases, there was a span of 17 bases. Sequencing was performed with immunoSEQ multiplex PCR; in TCRdb, only in-frame clones are kept and a portion is missing. The sample includes around 120,000 clones, 95% seen only once; the top ten take around 3.3%. Notes on this clone: Its antigen remains unidentified.

This TCR came from a human donor who received an intestinal transplant. The chain employs TRBV18 and TRBJ2-7, with a weak D call TRBD1 (6 bases). The sample here was unstimulated CD8+ T cells sorted from spleen or lymph node cells, taken before intestinal transplant. The CDR3 reads CASSPRLDERGEQYF. The CDR3 DNA reads as TGTGCCAGCTCACCACGTCTGGATGAGAGGGGGGAGCAGTACTTC.